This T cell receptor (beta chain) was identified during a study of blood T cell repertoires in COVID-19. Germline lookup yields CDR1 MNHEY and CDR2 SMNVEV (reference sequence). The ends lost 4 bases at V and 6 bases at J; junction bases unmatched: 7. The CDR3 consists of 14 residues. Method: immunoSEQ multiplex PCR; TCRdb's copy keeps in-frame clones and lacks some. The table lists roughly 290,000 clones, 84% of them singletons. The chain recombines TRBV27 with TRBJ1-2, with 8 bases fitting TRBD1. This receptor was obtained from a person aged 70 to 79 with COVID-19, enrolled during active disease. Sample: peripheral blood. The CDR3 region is CASSWTGSADGYTF. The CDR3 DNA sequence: TGTGCCAGCAGTTGGACAGGGTCCGCAGATGGCTACACCTTC.